The 3 T cell receptor beta chains presented below share a single source sample, sequenced in a study of blood T cells in healthy people across ages. With a J-beta primer mix and a sample-barcoded 5' primer, a second PCR ran about 7 to 12 cycles. TCRdb ran MiXCR on the 5' RACE reads and lists one entry per CDR3 protein. Of about 1,400,000 distinct CDR3 sequences in the sample, around 59% are singletons; the top ten hold 5% to 7%. Material for sequencing was blood. These receptors were taken from a man younger than 35 in good health.

The chain employs TRBV7-2 and TRBJ1-2; 8 positions match TRBD1. The CDR3 spans 12 residues. Germline values: CDR1 SGHTA, CDR2 FQGNSA. V lost 5 bases, J lost 10 bases, and 6 bases stayed unmatched. DNA for the CDR3: TGTGCCAGCAGCATGGGACAGGCACACTACACCTTC. Its protein product is CASSMGQAHYTF.

This clonotype was counted once. One end of the junction fails to match germline, which may point to a read error. The J gene is TRBJ2-7, the V gene TRBV4-1; D possibly corresponds to TRBD2 (5 bases). The germline CDR1 and CDR2 sequences are MGHRA and YSYEKL. The CDR3 is 16 amino acids. The DNA for the CDR3 is TGCGCCAGCAACCAAGATAAATTAGGGAGACCCTACGAGCAGTACTTC. Residues: CASNQDKLGRPYEQYF.

V gene TRBV5-1 combines with J gene TRBJ2-7; no reliable D call. There are 16 residues in the CDR3. V lost 1 base and J lost 7, with 21 bases in between. The germline V gene has CDR1 SGHRS and CDR2 YFSETQ. The CDR3 nucleotides are TGCGCCAGCAGCTTGCGGCGAAATCCCTTACGTGGGGAGCAGTACTTC. As protein: CASSLRRNPLRGEQYF.